The sequence of this TCR beta chain was determined in a study of STAT5B mutations in CD4+ large granular lymphocyte leukemia. Study-level points and caveats: About 26% of private leukemic clonotypes occurred rarely in other patients' non-leukemic repertoires.

A note on this clone: Its antigen remains unidentified.

Sequencing used immunoSEQ multiplex PCR; TCRdb keeps in-frame clones, though not all of them. The sample has 20,000 to 25,000 clones, roughly 82% seen once; the top ten hold roughly 8.6%. This sequence originates from a human donor in good health. The sequenced sample consisted of CD4+ T cells from blood buffy coats.

As DNA, the CDR3 is TGTGCCTGGAAAATGGACAGTTCGAACACTGAAGCTTTCTTT. Amino acid sequence: CAWKMDSSNTEAFF. This chain joins TRBV30 and TRBJ1-1, with TRBD1 as a possible D gene (6 bases). The CDR3 has 14 residues. Trimming took off 4 bases at V and 1 base at J, with 13 bases between the two ends. The germline V gene encodes CDR1 GTSNPN and CDR2 SVGIG (reference sequence).